These T cell receptor beta chains were read from a single sample in a study of cytomegalovirus exposure and HLA in healthy donors. Assay used: immunoSEQ multiplex PCR; TCRdb lists only in-frame clones, some missing. The table records around 150,000 clones, over 80% of them present only once. Sequenced input: PBMCs. The receptor set was obtained from a male donor in good health and CMV-seronegative. CDR3s include the opening cysteine and the closing phenylalanine or tryptophan. Fields, in order: J gene, V gene, CDR3 protein.

TRBJ1-5 | TRBV6-5 | CASSPRVKSNQPQHF
TRBJ2-1 | TRBV16 | CASSGDYRYNEQFF
TRBJ1-2 | TRBV6-1 | CASSEAGQYGYTF
TRBJ2-7 | TRBV30 | CAWSNGQGAAHEQYF
TRBJ2-7 | TRBV11-3 | CARLREQYF
TRBJ2-1 | TRBV7-6 | CASSYSGDTEQFF
TRBJ1-5 | TRBV7-8 | CASSSEQGNQPQHF
TRBJ1-5 | TRBV6-1 | CASSEWTGAQPQHF
TRBJ2-2 | TRBV7-2 | CASSLTGVTGELFF
TRBJ2-3 | TRBV11-2 | CASSLWVLGLAGSTDTQYF
TRBJ2-7 | TRBV7-6 | CASSSPGTGAYEQYF
TRBJ1-2 | TRBV18 | CASSLSLMEGYTF
TRBJ1-4 | TRBV9 | CASSVSGIGEKLFF
TRBJ2-5 | TRBV30 | CAWSAGGGSGEFRETQYF
TRBJ2-7 | TRBV7-8 | CASSLAEREQYF
TRBJ2-5 | TRBV2 | CASSEWGPTQETQYF
TRBJ2-5 | TRBV12-5 | CASGLEAGGGQETQYF
TRBJ2-5 | TRBV29-1 | CSVQAGGPKETQYF
TRBJ1-2 | TRBV29-1 | CSVEGLHYPHLRDGEYGYTF
TRBJ2-7 | TRBV9 | CASSAGAGGPGEQYF
TRBJ1-1 | TRBV2 | CASSLTGTGGVPTMNTEAFF
TRBJ2-1 | TRBV7-8 | CASSLRLAGYNEQFF
TRBJ2-1 | TRBV5-1 | CASSLGTGYNEQFF
TRBJ1-2 | TRBV6-1 | CASSEAWQGIYGYTF
TRBJ2-7 | TRBV9 | CASSVAGGPSEQYF
TRBJ2-2 | TRBV28 | CASSFNLLAGPNTGELFF
TRBJ2-7 | TRBV7-9 | CASSLTGTGRSRVGEQYF
TRBJ2-1 | TRBV5-1 | CASNPNGGNSYNEQFF
TRBJ2-1 | TRBV19 | CASSSGSSYNEQFF
TRBJ2-3 | TRBV21-1 | CASSYSGGNTDTQYF
TRBJ2-2 | TRBV9 | CASSVTTYTGELFF
TRBJ2-7 | TRBV30 | CAWSDRGGEQYF
TRBJ1-2 | TRBV9 | CASSPGGAANLRF
TRBJ1-5 | TRBV30 | CAWRSGQCGNQPQHF
TRBJ1-5 | TRBV7-9 | CASSLDGQAGQPQHF
TRBJ1-2 | TRBV19 | CATTDRPQAGYTF
TRBJ2-7 | TRBV2 | CASSEPSVRQVGTNYEQYF
TRBJ1-2 | TRBV29-1 | CSVEDPSTGGGYTF
TRBJ1-2 | TRBV27 | CASSLLGGRFGYGYTF
TRBJ2-2 | TRBV2 | CASCTSRVTGELFF
TRBJ2-6 | TRBV2 | CASSWGGTGANVLTF
TRBJ1-2 | TRBV28 | CASSLQGAICGYTF